Listed below are T cell receptor beta chains from one sample, sequenced in a study of T cells after yellow fever vaccination. MiXCR was run by TCRdb on the 5' RACE reads, yielding one entry per CDR3 protein. The sample lists some 320,000 distinct CDR3 sequences; 8.7% were seen once. Specimen: PBMCs, collected on the day of the first yellow fever vaccination. The receptor source for this set is a man younger than 35 who received the YFV17D yellow fever vaccine. Each CDR3 is given without its conserved first and last residue. The order of the fields is J gene, clone size, V gene, CDR3 protein. The size field is filled for only some rows; it gives once, few, many or a size class.

TRBJ2-3 | . | TRBV9 | ASSDLTSGASTDTQY
TRBJ1-6 | few | TRBV6-5 | ASSSFTDFSSSYNSPLH
TRBJ2-1 | many | TRBV5-1 | ASTQGGGSYNEQF
TRBJ1-2 | . | TRBV6-6 | ASSPSEYGYT
TRBJ2-3 | . | TRBV10-3 | ATREGGADTQY
TRBJ2-5 | . | TRBV9 | ASSVAPGTTQETQY
TRBJ2-3 | few | TRBV11-2 | ASSIPGTRSNTQY
TRBJ2-7 | few | TRBV9 | ASSVGVAGGPESEQY
TRBJ2-1 | many | TRBV10-3 | AMGWGEHNEQF
TRBJ1-2 | few | TRBV5-6 | ASSLDIRGQSGYT
TRBJ1-2 | few | TRBV5-1 | ASSSAADAVYGYT
TRBJ2-6 | once | TRBV25-1 | ASSEYLGSGANVLT
TRBJ2-3 | . | TRBV10-3 | AISPGTSTDTQY
TRBJ1-1 | . | TRBV6-6 | ASSNLMNTEAF
TRBJ1-2 | . | TRBV6-5 | ASSYGTGGYGYT
TRBJ2-5 | . | TRBV4-1 | ASSHPGLPDETQY
TRBJ2-5 | few | TRBV4-1 | ASSQDTRGQETQY
TRBJ1-1 | few | TRBV4-3 | ASSQGSYGAEAF
TRBJ1-6 | few | TRBV28 | ASSSLTGGNSPLH
TRBJ2-7 | many | TRBV5-1 | ASSATTGTESYEQY
TRBJ2-7 | few | TRBV29-1 | SVVVGDTSYEQY
TRBJ1-1 | . | TRBV5-5 | ASSLASGGRAF
TRBJ2-7 | few | TRBV3-1 | ASSQGLGSSYEQY
TRBJ2-3 | . | TRBV29-1 | SALGSISTDTQY
TRBJ1-1 | . | TRBV28 | ASRSSLRGQPEAF
TRBJ2-5 | few | TRBV4-2 | ASSQDHRGARETQY
TRBJ2-4 | . | TRBV4-1 | ASSQGQAGGIAKNIQY
TRBJ2-1 | few | TRBV12-5 | ASGSDEQF
TRBJ2-5 | . | TRBV20-1 | SARDRVVNQETQY
TRBJ2-5 | . | TRBV20-1 | SASISGGAAQY
TRBJ2-2 | . | TRBV29-1 | SVELEPGRTTGELF